Listed below are T cell receptor beta chains from one sample, sequenced in a study of metastatic and nonmetastatic thyroid tumors. TCRdb reassembled clones from the PCR reads with MiXCR. The sample lists fewer than 6,500 clones, about 29% occurring once. Input material: adjacent normal tissue. The source of these receptors is a female donor with papillary thyroid cancer or a benign thyroid nodule (not recorded which). Some clones in this sample may be carry-over from other donors' samples. Each CDR3 is given with its conserved first and last residue. A D gene is named only where the DNA matches it firmly. Rows give clone size only sometimes, using once, few, many, or a class for an expanded clone.

>TRBJ2-2|TRBV2|-|-
TGTGCCAGCAGTGTGGAGACCTGGGAGCTGTTTTTT
CASSVETWELFF
>TRBJ2-7|TRBV4-3|-|-
TGCGCCAGCAGCCAAGATAGCGCAACCTACGAGCAGTACTTC
CASSQDSATYEQYF
>TRBJ2-6|TRBV11-2|-|-
TGTGCCAGCAGCTTAGGTCGGGGAACGGCTGGGGCCAACGTCCTGACTTTC
CASSLGRGTAGANVLTF
>TRBJ1-5|TRBV28|TRBD1|large
TGTGCCAGCAGTTATCAGGGGGATCAGCCCCAGCATTTT
CASSYQGDQPQHF
>TRBJ2-7|TRBV28|TRBD2|-
TGTGCCAGCAGTTTGGGACTAGCGGGAGGGCCGGGCTCCTACGAGCAGTACTTC
CASSLGLAGGPGSYEQYF
>TRBJ2-1|TRBV20-1|TRBD2|-
TGCAGTGCCATAACGGGGGGTGGCCCGGTGGAGCAGTTCTTC
CSAITGGGPVEQFF
>TRBJ2-1|TRBV9|-|-
TGTGCCAGCAGCGTAGAATCTCCGGGGTATGAGCAGTTCTTC
CASSVESPGYEQFF
>TRBJ2-5|TRBV5-1|-|-
TGCGCCAGCAGCTTACAGGACCAAGAGACCCAGTACTTC
CASSLQDQETQYF
>TRBJ2-1|TRBV19|TRBD2|-
TGTGCCACCAGACTAGCGAGCTACTACAATGAGCAATTCTTC
CATRLASYYNEQFF
>TRBJ2-3|TRBV28|-|few
TGTGCCAGCAGTTTTGTAGCGGGCACAGATACGCAGTATTTT
CASSFVAGTDTQYF
>TRBJ2-3|TRBV7-9|-|medium-sized
TGTGCCAGCAGCTCGACTAGACGGGGTACAAATACGCAGTATTTT
CASSSTRRGTNTQYF
>TRBJ1-6|TRBV27|-|-
TGTGCCAGCAGTTTATCGACCGGAAACAATTCACCCCTCCACTTT
CASSLSTGNNSPLHF
>TRBJ1-3|TRBV6-2/TRBV6-3|-|-
TGTGCCAGCAGTTACGCTACAAGAAACACCATATATTTT
CASSYATRNTIYF
>TRBJ1-6|TRBV12-3/TRBV12-4|TRBD1|-
TGTGCCAGCAGTCCAGGACAGGGGTTTTCACCCCTCCACTTT
CASSPGQGFSPLHF
>TRBJ1-2|TRBV6-5|-|-
TGTGCCAGCAGTTTTACAGGTGGGACTGGCTACACCTTC
CASSFTGGTGYTF
>TRBJ2-7|TRBV12-3/TRBV12-4|TRBD1|few
TGTGCCAGCAGTTTGGCCGGGACAGGGAGCTCCTACGAGCAGTACTTC
CASSLAGTGSSYEQYF
>TRBJ2-2|TRBV6-1|TRBD2|few
TGTGCCAGCAGTGAAAGTGCGGGAGTTCGCACCGGGGAGCTGTTTTTT
CASSESAGVRTGELFF
>TRBJ1-2|TRBV6-1|-|few
TGTGCCAGCAGCATACGGCAGACAGGCTATGGCTACACCTTC
CASSIRQTGYGYTF
>TRBJ2-7|TRBV7-3|-|-
TGTGCCAGCAGCTTATATACGGGCTCCTACGAGCAGTACTTC
CASSLYTGSYEQYF
>TRBJ2-1|TRBV20-1|TRBD1|-
TGCAGTGCTAGAGGGACAGGGGCATACAATGAGCAGTTCTTC
CSARGTGAYNEQFF
>TRBJ2-7|TRBV30|-|-
TGTGCCTGTCCCGGGGAGAACGAGCAGTACTTC
CACPGENEQYF
>TRBJ2-1|TRBV20-1|TRBD2|-
TGCAGTGCTAGAGATTTAGAGACTAGCTTTTATGAGCAGTTCTTC
CSARDLETSFYEQFF
>TRBJ2-1|TRBV4-2|TRBD2|many
TGTGCCAGCAGCACATCTAGCGGGAGCGGATCCTACAATGAGCAGTTCTTC
CASSTSSGSGSYNEQFF
>TRBJ2-3|TRBV6-1|-|medium-sized
TGTGCCAGCAGCTCGGCGCTTACCGTTAAATCAGATACGCAGTATTTT
CASSSALTVKSDTQYF
>TRBJ1-4|TRBV4-1|TRBD1|-
TGCGCCAGCAGCCAGACAGGGGGGTTTACTAATGAAAAACTGTTTTTT
CASSQTGGFTNEKLFF
>TRBJ1-5|TRBV28|-|medium-sized
TGTGCCAGCAGTTCCCTGTCCGGGGGTCAGCCCCAGCATTTT
CASSSLSGGQPQHF
>TRBJ1-2|TRBV6-1|-|-
TGCGCCAGCAGAGGGGGGGGGGAGAACTATGGCTACACCTTC
CASRGGGENYGYTF
>TRBJ1-2|TRBV7-2|TRBD1|-
TGTGCCAGCAGCTTATCGGGCAGGGGGCTTGGAGGTCACATCTTC
CASSLSGRGLGGHIF
>TRBJ2-1|TRBV6-5|-|-
TGTGCCAGCAGTTACGGGGGGGCCGCCTCCTACAATGAGCAGTTCTTC
CASSYGGAASYNEQFF
>TRBJ1-1|TRBV7-6|-|few
TGTGCCAGCAGTTCCGCAGGGGCTAGCACTGAGGCTTTCTTT
CASSSAGASTEAFF
>TRBJ1-6|TRBV12-3/TRBV12-4|-|-
TGTGCCAGCAGTTTATCCCCGGCCGGGTGGGGTTCACCCCTCCACTTT
CASSLSPAGWGSPLHF
>TRBJ2-7|TRBV10-2|-|medium-sized
TGCGCCAGCAGGGATCGACCTAGTTCCGAGCAGTACTTC
CASRDRPSSEQYF
>TRBJ2-7|TRBV12-3/TRBV12-4|TRBD1|few
TGTGCCAGCAGTTTGGCCGGGACAGGGTCATACGAGCAGTACTTC
CASSLAGTGSYEQYF
>TRBJ1-3|TRBV6-1|-|-
TGTGCCAGCAGGGGGGGGACGGATACCTCTGGAAACACCATATATTTT
CASRGGTDTSGNTIYF
>TRBJ1-2|TRBV6-5|-|few
TGTGCCAGCAGTTACTTAGACAGAAACTATGGCTACACCTTC
CASSYLDRNYGYTF
>TRBJ2-7|TRBV7-9|TRBD2|medium-sized
TGTGCCAGCGCTCCCCAGACTAGCGGGAACTACGAGCAGTACTTC
CASAPQTSGNYEQYF
>TRBJ2-5|TRBV20-1|TRBD2|medium-sized
TGCAGTGCTACCCAAATCCTAACTAGCGCGGGGGAAGAGACCCAGTACTTC
CSATQILTSAGEETQYF
>TRBJ1-1|TRBV6-5|-|-
TGTGCCAGCAGTGACTCTAGTATGACTGAAGCTTTCTTT
CASSDSSMTEAFF
>TRBJ2-1|TRBV4-1|-|once
TGCGCCAGCAAAACCGGGGCAGGGAGTATCATTGAGCAGTTCTTC
CASKTGAGSIIEQFF
>TRBJ1-2|TRBV20-1|-|-
TGCAGTGCCGAGAGGGGCGGACCCAACTATGGCTACACCTTC
CSAERGGPNYGYTF
>TRBJ2-1|TRBV6-1|-|-
TGTGCCAGCAGTTGGATTACCGGGACTGGTAATGAGCAGTTCTTC
CASSWITGTGNEQFF
>TRBJ2-5|TRBV7-2|TRBD2|-
TGTGCCAGCAGCTATAATATTCCTAGCGGGAGTGGGGAGACCCAGTACTTC
CASSYNIPSGSGETQYF
>TRBJ2-1|TRBV11-2|-|-
TGTGCCAGCAGCTTAGGGTACGAGCAGTTCTTC
CASSLGYEQFF
>TRBJ1-1|TRBV11-3|TRBD1|-
TGTGCCAGCAGCCTCGGGACAGGGGCATCGGCTGAAGCTTTCTTT
CASSLGTGASAEAFF
>TRBJ2-7|TRBV6-2/TRBV6-3|TRBD1|few
TGTGCCAGCAGTTACCTGGGACAGGGTTACGAGCAGTACTTC
CASSYLGQGYEQYF
>TRBJ2-1|TRBV11-2|TRBD2|medium-sized
TGTGCCAGCAGCATCGGACTAGCGGGGGAGCAGTTCTTC
CASSIGLAGEQFF
>TRBJ1-6|TRBV11-2|-|-
TGTGCCAGCAGCTTAGACTTTTCAGACCCCGAAAGCAATAATTCACCCCTCCACTTT
CASSLDFSDPESNNSPLHF
>TRBJ2-7|TRBV5-4|TRBD1|many
TGTGCCAGCAGCTTGGCCGACAGGGTCAACGAGCAGTACTTC
CASSLADRVNEQYF
>TRBJ1-1|TRBV7-3|TRBD1|-
TGTGCCAGCAGCCTCCAACAGGGGTCAACTGAAGCTTTCTTT
CASSLQQGSTEAFF
>TRBJ2-1|TRBV9|-|medium-sized
TGTGCCAGCAGCGTAGCTGAGGGTAGCGGAGAATACAATGAGCAGTTCTTC
CASSVAEGSGEYNEQFF
>TRBJ2-7|TRBV20-1|-|medium-sized
TGCAGTGCTAAGATACAGGACTACGAACAGTACTTC
CSAKIQDYEQYF
>TRBJ2-3|TRBV7-2|TRBD2|-
TGTGCCAGCAGCTTAGCGGGACTAGCGGGAACAAGCACAGATACGCAGTATTTT
CASSLAGLAGTSTDTQYF
>TRBJ1-2|TRBV4-2|-|-
TGTGCCAGCAGCCAAGACAGGGGAAATGGCTATGGCTACACCTTC
CASSQDRGNGYGYTF
>TRBJ2-3|TRBV12-3/TRBV12-4|TRBD2|few
TGTGCCAGCGGGAGGGGAATAGGCAATCAAGATACGCAGTATTTT
CASGRGIGNQDTQYF